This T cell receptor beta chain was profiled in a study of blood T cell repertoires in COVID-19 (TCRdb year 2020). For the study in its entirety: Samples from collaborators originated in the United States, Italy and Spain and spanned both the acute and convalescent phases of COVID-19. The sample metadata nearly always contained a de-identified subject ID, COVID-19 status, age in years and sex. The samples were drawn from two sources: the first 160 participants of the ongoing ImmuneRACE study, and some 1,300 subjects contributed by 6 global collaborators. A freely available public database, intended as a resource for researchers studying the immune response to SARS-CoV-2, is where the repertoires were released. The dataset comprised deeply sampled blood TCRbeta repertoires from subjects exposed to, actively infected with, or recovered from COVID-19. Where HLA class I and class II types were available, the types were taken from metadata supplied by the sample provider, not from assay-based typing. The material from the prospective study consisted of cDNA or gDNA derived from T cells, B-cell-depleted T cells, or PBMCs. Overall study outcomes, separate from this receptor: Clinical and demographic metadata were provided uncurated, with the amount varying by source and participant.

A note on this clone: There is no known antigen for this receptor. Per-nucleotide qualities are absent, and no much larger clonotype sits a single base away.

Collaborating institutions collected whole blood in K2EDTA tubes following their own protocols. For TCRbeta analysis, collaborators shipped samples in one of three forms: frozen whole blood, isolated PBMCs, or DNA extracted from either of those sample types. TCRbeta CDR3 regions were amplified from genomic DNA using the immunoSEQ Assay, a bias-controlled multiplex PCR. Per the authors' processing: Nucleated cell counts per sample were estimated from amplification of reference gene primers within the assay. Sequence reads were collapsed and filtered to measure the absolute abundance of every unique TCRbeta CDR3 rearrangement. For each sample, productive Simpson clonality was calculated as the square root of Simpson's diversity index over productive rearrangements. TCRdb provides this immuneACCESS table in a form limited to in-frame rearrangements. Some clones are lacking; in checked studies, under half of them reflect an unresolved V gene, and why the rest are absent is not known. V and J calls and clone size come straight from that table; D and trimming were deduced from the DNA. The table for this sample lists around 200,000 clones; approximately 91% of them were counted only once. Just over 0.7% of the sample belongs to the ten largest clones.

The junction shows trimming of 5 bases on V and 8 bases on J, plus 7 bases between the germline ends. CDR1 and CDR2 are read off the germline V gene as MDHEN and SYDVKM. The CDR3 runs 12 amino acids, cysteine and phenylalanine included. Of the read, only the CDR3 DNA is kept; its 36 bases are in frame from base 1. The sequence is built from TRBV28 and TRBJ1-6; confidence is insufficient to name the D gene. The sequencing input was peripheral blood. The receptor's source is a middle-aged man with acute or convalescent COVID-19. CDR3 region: CASSQTDSPLHF. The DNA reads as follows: TGTGCCAGCAGTCAGACTGATTCACCCCTCCACTTT.